A selection of T cell receptor beta chains follows, all from one sample in a study of T cell responses to AZD1222 COVID-19 vaccine. TCRdb's copy holds only in-frame clones and misses some; the assay was immunoSEQ multiplex PCR. The data hold about 110,000 clones, with roughly nine tenths observed a single time. The specimen was peripheral blood, collected on day 0 of AZD1222 vaccination. These receptors all come from an adult in good health. Each CDR3 is given with its conserved first and last residue. A D gene is named only where the DNA matches it firmly.

CDR3nt | CDR3aa | d_gene | j_gene | v_gene
TGCAGCGTCATGGACGGGAACACTGAAGCTTTCTTT | CSVMDGNTEAFF | NA | TRBJ1-1 | TRBV29-1
TGTGCCAGCGGACAGCCGAGAGGGGAGTTCTTC | CASGQPRGEFF | NA | TRBJ2-1 | TRBV3-1/TRBV3-2
TGTGCCAGCAGCTTAATGGCAGGAATCTACGAGCAGTACTTC | CASSLMAGIYEQYF | NA | TRBJ2-7 | TRBV7-2
TGCGCCAGCAGCGCTCTACAGGGTTCGAACACTGAAGCTTTCTTT | CASSALQGSNTEAFF | NA | TRBJ1-1 | TRBV5-1
TGTGCCAGTAGTTCCCTGGGGGGACCGAACACTGAAGCTTTCTTT | CASSSLGGPNTEAFF | NA | TRBJ1-1 | TRBV19
TGTGCCAGCAGTGAATATCCATATGGGAACACTGAAGCTTTCTTT | CASSEYPYGNTEAFF | NA | TRBJ1-1 | TRBV6-1
TGCGCCAGCAGCTTGGTCGGGTCCCAAGAGACCCAGTACTTC | CASSLVGSQETQYF | NA | TRBJ2-5 | TRBV5-1
TGTGCCAGCAGCCTCCGAGGGGGGACAGGGAATGAAAAACTGTTTTTT | CASSLRGGTGNEKLFF | TRBD1 | TRBJ1-4 | TRBV3-1/TRBV3-2
TGTGCCACCAGCAGAACTGGTCCCGCGCACGAGCAGTACTTC | CATSRTGPAHEQYF | NA | TRBJ2-7 | TRBV15
TGTGCCACCAGTGACACGACAGGGGCCAACTATGGCTACACCTTC | CATSDTTGANYGYTF | TRBD1 | TRBJ1-2 | TRBV24-1
TGTGCCTGGAGTGCCTACGCCCAGTTGGGCACTGAAGCTTTCTTT | CAWSAYAQLGTEAFF | NA | TRBJ1-1 | TRBV30
TGCGCCAGCAGCCAGCCAGAAGGGGATTCCTATGGCTACACCTTC | CASSQPEGDSYGYTF | NA | TRBJ1-2 | TRBV4-1
TGTGCCATCAGTGAGTCCCGGGGAGCCAACAGCTACGAGCAGTACTTC | CAISESRGANSYEQYF | NA | TRBJ2-7 | TRBV10-3
TGTGCCAGTACCAGAGGTGGGACAGGGGGCTACGAGCAGTACTTC | CASTRGGTGGYEQYF | TRBD1 | TRBJ2-7 | TRBV19